These 10 T cell receptor beta chains came from one sample sequenced in a study of cytomegalovirus exposure and HLA in healthy donors. PCR involved 60 Vbeta and 13 Jbeta primers. Libraries were prepared by immunoSEQ multiplex PCR; TCRdb keeps only in-frame clonotypes and omits some of them. Of 150,000 to 200,000 clones listed, around 68% are singletons. The specimen was PBMCs. The receptors derive from a woman between 35 and 50 years old in good health and CMV-seropositive.

A note on this clone: An end of the junction does not agree with germline; a read error may underlie this. This chain uses TRBV5-4 with TRBJ1-1; tentative D call: TRBD1 (5 bases). The CDR3 has 10 residues. Per germline, CDR1 SGHNT and CDR2 YYREEE (reference sequence). The CDR3 coding sequence is TGTGCCAGCAGCTCACATACAGGAATATTT. Encoded protein: CASSSHTGIF.

This clone has a handful of counts. The chain links TRBV6-1 to TRBJ1-3; 7 bases fit TRBD1. The V segment lost 3 bases and the J segment 0 bases; nucleotides outside the gene matches: 11. The CDR3 totals 18 residues. CDR1 MNHNS and CDR2 SASEGT come from the germline V gene. The CDR3 loop is CASSEAAGQLSSGNTIYF. The CDR3 DNA reads as TGTGCCAGCAGTGAGGCGGCGGGACAGTTAAGCTCTGGAAACACCATATATTTT.

V gene TRBV5-4 combines with J gene TRBJ2-5, with D unresolved. V was clipped by 0 bases and J by 3 bases, with 9 bases between them. Germline V CDR1 and CDR2: SGHNT, YYREEE (reference sequence). The CDR3 consists of 14 residues. CDR3 in amino acids: CASSLGTNKETQYF. The CDR3 DNA reads TGTGCCAGCAGCTTGGGTACAAACAAAGAGACCCAGTACTTC.

The genes are TRBV9 and TRBJ1-1, with D perhaps TRBD1 (6 bases). CDR3 length: 13 amino acids. V lost 3 bases to trimming and J lost 3 bases, with 9 bases between them. Per the germline V gene, CDR1 is SGDLS and CDR2 is YYNGEE. For the CDR3, the DNA is TGTGCCAGCAGCGCCGCAGGGGACACTGAAGCTTTCTTT. Its protein product is CASSAAGDTEAFF.

This chain uses TRBV25-1 with TRBJ2-1, with TRBD2 as a possible D gene (5 bases). Germline V CDR1 and CDR2: MGHDK, SYGVNS. Trimming took 2 bases from V and 6 from J, leaving 8 bases between them. This CDR3 is 13 amino acids long. This CDR3 reads CASSEGGTNEQFF. In DNA, the CDR3 is TGTGCCAGCAGTGAAGGAGGCACCAATGAGCAGTTCTTC.

The chain links TRBV6-4 to TRBJ1-1; D is ambiguous. This CDR3 has 13 residues. Germline assignment: CDR1 MRHNA and CDR2 SNTAGT. The V end was cut by 3 bases, the J end by 2 bases, with 7 bases between. CDR3 nucleotide sequence: TGTGCCAGCAGTGAACAACAAAACACTGAAGCTTTCTTT. It yields the protein CASSEQQNTEAFF.

The chain is built from TRBV20-1 and TRBJ2-7; weak D call: TRBD2 (5 bases). The V gene's germline CDR1 is DFQATT and CDR2 SNEGSKA (reference sequence). Trimming pared 5 bases from V and 5 bases from J, leaving 10 bases between. This CDR3 has 11 residues. The CDR3 DNA sequence: TGCAGTGCTTATACTAGGAACGAGCAGTACTTC. The encoded protein is CSAYTRNEQYF.

The chain couples TRBV7-2 to TRBJ2-5, with 8 nucleotides matching TRBD2. The V gene end was trimmed by 1 base and the J gene end by 2 bases; junction bases not matched to a gene: 9. The germline gives CDR1 SGHTA, CDR2 FQGNSA. This CDR3 comprises 17 residues. The CDR3 is CASSLVAGGLPQETQYF. For the CDR3, the DNA is TGTGCCAGCAGCTTAGTGGCGGGGGGTCTGCCACAAGAGACCCAGTACTTC.

This rearrangement joins TRBV18 to TRBJ1-2, with D maybe TRBD1 (5 bases). V was clipped by 3 bases and J by 2 bases, with 16 bases between them. Looked up from germline, CDR1 is KGHSH and CDR2 is LQKENI. The CDR3 runs 16 residues. CDR3 protein: CASSPLPTEDNYGYTF. Written as DNA, the CDR3 is TGTGCCAGCTCACCTCTCCCGACAGAAGACAACTATGGCTACACCTTC. Variable domain in full (rest from reference TRBV18 and TRBJ1-2): NAGVMQNPRHLVRRRGQEARLRCSPMKGHSHVYWYRQLPEEGLKFMVYLQKENIIDESGMPKERFSAEFPKEGPSILRIQQVVRGDSAAYFCASSPLPTEDNYGYTFGSGTRLTVV.

The chain combines TRBV27 with TRBJ2-1; TRBD2 might be the D (5 bases). The CDR3 is made up of 15 amino acids. Germline CDR1 MNHEY, CDR2 SMNVEV (reference sequence). V dropped 3 bases and J dropped 4 bases, with 13 bases sitting between them. The CDR3 DNA reads TGTGCCAGCAGTTTTCGGCAATCGGGGTACAATGAGCAGTTCTTC. As protein: CASSFRQSGYNEQFF.